This passage covers 14 T cell receptor beta chains from one sample sequenced in a study of OX40 agonist ivuxolimab in advanced cancers. Method: immunoSEQ multiplex PCR; TCRdb's copy keeps in-frame clones and lacks some. The sample holds roughly 100,000 clones, around 87% seen once. Sequences were derived from CD4+ or CD8+ T cells sorted from blood, sampled in a trial of the OX40 agonist ivuxolimab. The receptors shown here come from an adult with an advanced solid tumor such as melanoma, head and neck, liver or kidney cancer.

The chain uses TRBV7-9 and TRBJ2-6; D not resolved. The CDR3 covers 15 residues. V was cut by 1 base and J by 2 bases, with 6 bases left in between. Germline-derived CDR1 and CDR2 are SEHNR and FQNEAQ (reference sequence). This chain's CDR3 is CASSLGSTGANVLTF. The CDR3 coding sequence is TGTGCCAGCAGCTTAGGAAGCACTGGGGCCAACGTCCTGACTTTC.

The chain combines TRBV2 with TRBJ1-5; the match to TRBD1 covers 8 bases. This CDR3 is built from 15 residues. Per the germline V gene, CDR1 is SNHLY and CDR2 is FYNNEI. V trimming: 3 bases; J trimming: 8 bases; junction bases outside the gene matches: 9. The CDR3 region has the DNA TGTGCCAGCAGTGAGGGGGTCAGGGGGCTCGAGCCCCAGCATTTT. As protein: CASSEGVRGLEPQHF. The variable domain in full, with the rest retrieved from reference TRBV2 and TRBJ1-5, is EPEVTQTPSHQVTQMGQEVILRCVPISNHLYFYWYRQILGQKVEFLVSFYNNEISEKSEIFDDQFSVERPDGSNFTLKIRSTKLEDSAMYFCASSEGVRGLEPQHFGDGTRLSIL.

The chain recombines TRBV11-3 with TRBJ2-3; the match to TRBD1 covers 9 bases. CDR1 SGHNT and CDR2 YENEEA come from the germline V gene. With V trimmed by 5 bases and J by 3 bases, 6 bases remained unmatched. The CDR3 extends over 15 amino acids. In DNA form, the CDR3 reads TGTGCCAGCAGCGGGGGACAGGGAGGTACAGATACGCAGTATTTT. Protein sequence: CASSGGQGGTDTQYF.

This chain uses TRBV2 with TRBJ1-2, with 7 nucleotides matching TRBD1. Germline values: CDR1 SNHLY, CDR2 FYNNEI. The CDR3 covers 17 residues. The ends lost 0 bases at V and 7 bases at J; junction bases unmatched: 14. The CDR3 DNA reads as TGTGCCAGCAGTGAAGCCTACACCAGGTACAGGGGAGGTGGCTACACCTTC. It encodes CASSEAYTRYRGGGYTF.

The chain combines TRBV7-9 with TRBJ2-5, with D unresolved. Germline V gene sequence: CDR1 SEHNR, CDR2 FQNEAQ (reference sequence). The CDR3 is made up of 14 amino acids. The germline V and J ends were trimmed by 5 bases and 1 base, with 11 bases remaining between them. CDR3 sequence reads: CASSLVWGQETQYF. The CDR3, as DNA: TGTGCCAGCAGCCTCGTCTGGGGCCAAGAGACCCAGTACTTC.

The chain has TRBV14 and TRBJ1-5; tentatively, D is TRBD1 (5 bases). CDR1 and CDR2 (germline): SGHDN, FVKESK. This CDR3 comprises 14 residues. Trimming shortened V by 4 bases and J by 3 bases, and 10 bases separated the two germline ends. The CDR3 reads CASSRPGANQPQHF. DNA of the CDR3: TGTGCCAGCAGCCGACCTGGGGCCAATCAGCCCCAGCATTTT.

The chain combines TRBV18 with TRBJ2-5; TRBD1 is a possible D gene (5 bases). The DNA end lines up better with TRBJ2-7; the J call may be wrong. This CDR3 contains 14 residues. The germline gives CDR1 KGHSH, CDR2 LQKENI. DNA for the CDR3: TGTGCCAGCTCATTCCCAGGGCGATCCTACGAGCAGTACTTC. Residues: CASSFPGRSYEQYF.

The genes are TRBV6-1 and TRBJ1-5; D perhaps matches TRBD1 (5 bases). This CDR3 is 15 amino acids long. Looked up from germline, CDR1 is MNHNS and CDR2 is SASEGT. V lost 10 bases to trimming and J lost 4 bases, with 20 bases between them. The CDR3, as DNA: TGTGCCATCCGGGACCGCCCGAATTCTAATCAGCCCCAGCATTTT. Translated, it gives CAIRDRPNSNQPQHF.

The CDR3 here is CASSLAGRGYTF. Written as DNA, the CDR3 is TGTGCCAGCAGCTTGGCAGGCAGGGGCTACACCTTC. The genes are TRBV5-4 and TRBJ1-2; D is unresolved. CDR3 size: 12 residues. Trimming pared 0 bases from V and 8 bases from J, leaving 8 bases between. Per germline, CDR1 SGHNT and CDR2 YYREEE (reference sequence).

This rearrangement joins TRBV5-4 to TRBJ1-3; the D is unclear. Trimming took 4 bases from V and 0 from J, leaving 14 bases between them. This CDR3 has 16 amino acids. The germline CDR1 and CDR2 sequences are SGHNT and YYREEE (reference sequence). The CDR3 DNA reads TGTGCCAGCAGCGTCTCAACGACATACTCTGGAAACACCATATATTTT. Protein: CASSVSTTYSGNTIYF.

The rearrangement uses TRBV6-5 and TRBJ1-1; 7 bases are shared with TRBD1. The CDR3 spans 15 residues. The germline CDR1 and CDR2 sequences are MNHEY and SVGAGI. Unmatched junction bases numbered 5, after V lost 0 bases and J lost 4 bases. CDR3 region: CASSYSKQGITEAFF. The CDR3 DNA reads TGTGCCAGCAGTTACTCGAAACAGGGGATCACTGAAGCTTTCTTT.

The gene calls are TRBV27 and TRBJ1-5, with D uncertain. The CDR3 is made up of 14 amino acids. Trimming shortened V by 3 bases and J by 1 base, and 7 bases separated the two germline ends. Germline V gives CDR1 MNHEY, CDR2 SMNVEV (reference sequence). As DNA, the CDR3 is TGTGCCAGCAGTTTTTACAGAAGCAATCAGCCCCAGCATTTT. This sequence encodes CASSFYRSNQPQHF.

The genes are TRBV4-2 and TRBJ1-2, with unresolved D. V was pared by 1 base and J by 3 bases, with 18 bases between. This CDR3 region has 17 residues. The germline gives CDR1 LGHNA, CDR2 YNFKEQ. The CDR3 region is CASSQATSAGSYYGYTF. CDR3 nucleotide sequence: TGTGCCAGCAGCCAAGCTACCTCAGCTGGCAGTTACTATGGCTACACCTTC.

The chain uses TRBV6-1 and TRBJ2-7, with D unresolved. The V end was cut by 7 bases, the J end by 1 base, with 14 bases between. Germline V gene lookup returns CDR1 MNHNS and CDR2 SASEGT. This CDR3 has 14 residues. The CDR3: CASTERQSSYEQYF. CDR3 DNA sequence: TGTGCCAGCACTGAGAGGCAAAGTTCCTACGAGCAGTACTTC.